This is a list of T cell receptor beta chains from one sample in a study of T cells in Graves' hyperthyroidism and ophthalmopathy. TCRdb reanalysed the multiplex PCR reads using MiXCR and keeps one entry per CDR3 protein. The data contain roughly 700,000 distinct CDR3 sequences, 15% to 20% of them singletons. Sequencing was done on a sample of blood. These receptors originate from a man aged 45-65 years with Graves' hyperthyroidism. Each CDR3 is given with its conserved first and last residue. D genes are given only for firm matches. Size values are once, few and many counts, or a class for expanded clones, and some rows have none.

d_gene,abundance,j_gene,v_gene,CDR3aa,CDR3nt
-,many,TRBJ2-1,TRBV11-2,CASSSDGNEQFF,TGTGCCAGCAGCTCGGACGGGAATGAGCAGTTCTTC
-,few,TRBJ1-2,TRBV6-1,CASSTQTTPNYGYTF,TGTGCCAGCAGTACCCAGACTACTCCTAACTATGGCTACACCTTC
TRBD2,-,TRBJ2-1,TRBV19,CASSISAGGPNEQFF,TGTGCCAGTAGTATATCAGCGGGAGGACCCAATGAGCAGTTCTTC
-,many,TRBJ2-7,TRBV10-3,CAIGTDPFGEQYF,TGTGCCATCGGGACGGACCCCTTCGGCGAGCAGTACTTC
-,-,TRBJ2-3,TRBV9,CASSPRGLGTDTQYF,TGTGCCAGCAGCCCCCGCGGGCTCGGCACAGATACGCAGTATTTT
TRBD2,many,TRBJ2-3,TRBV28,CASSLPTSGHSTDTQYF,TGTGCCAGCAGTTTACCAACTAGCGGACATAGCACAGATACGCAGTATTTT
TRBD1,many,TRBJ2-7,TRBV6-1,CASSGSGQGATFRSYEQYF,TGTGCCAGCAGTGGGTCCGGACAGGGGGCAACCTTTCGCTCCTACGAGCAGTACTTC
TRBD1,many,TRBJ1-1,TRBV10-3,CAISESPEGARTEAFF,TGTGCCATCAGTGAGTCCCCGGAGGGGGCAAGGACTGAAGCTTTCTTT
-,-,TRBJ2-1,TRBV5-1,CASSRENSYNEQFF,TGCGCCAGCAGCAGAGAGAACTCCTACAATGAGCAGTTCTTC
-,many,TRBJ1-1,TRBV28,CASSPHGTGTEAFF,TGTGCCAGCAGCCCTCACGGGACGGGCACTGAAGCTTTCTTT
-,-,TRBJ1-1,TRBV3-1,CASSQDFGGRGAFF,TGTGCCAGCAGCCAGGATTTTGGGGGGCGCGGGGCTTTCTTT
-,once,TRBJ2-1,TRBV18,CASSPPGLRSSYSEQFF,TGTGCCAGCTCACCACCTGGACTAAGGAGCTCCTACAGTGAGCAGTTCTTC
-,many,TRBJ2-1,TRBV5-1,CASSLDGYNEQFF,TGTGCCAGCAGCTTAGATGGCTACAATGAGCAGTTCTTC
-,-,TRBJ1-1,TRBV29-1,CSASQTEAFF,TGCAGCGCGTCGCAGACTGAAGCTTTCTTT
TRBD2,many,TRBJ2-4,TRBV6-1,CASKNSGTGAKNIQYF,TGTGCCAGCAAAAATAGCGGGACTGGGGCCAAAAACATTCAGTACTTC
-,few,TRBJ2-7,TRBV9,CASTRTDLSYEQYF,TGTGCCAGCACCAGGACGGATTTATCCTACGAGCAGTACTTC
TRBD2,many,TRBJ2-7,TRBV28,CASSFTGGGSYEQYF,TGTGCCAGCAGTTTTACGGGAGGCGGCTCCTACGAGCAGTACTTC
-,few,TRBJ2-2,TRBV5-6,CASSLLSGSAGELFF,TGTGCCAGCAGCTTGCTCTCGGGGTCCGCCGGGGAGCTGTTTTTT
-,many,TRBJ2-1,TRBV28,CASSSRGLSSSYNEQFF,TGTGCCAGCAGTTCCAGGGGACTATCGAGCTCCTACAATGAGCAGTTCTTC
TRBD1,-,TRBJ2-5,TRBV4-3,CASSQILGQAEETQYF,TGCGCCAGCAGCCAAATATTGGGACAGGCCGAAGAGACCCAGTACTTC
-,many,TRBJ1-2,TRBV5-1,CASSFRGNGYTF,TGCGCCAGCAGCTTTAGGGGTAACGGCTACACCTTC
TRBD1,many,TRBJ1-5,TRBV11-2,CASSRGTGGIQPQHF,TGTGCCAGCAGCCGTGGGACAGGGGGTATACAGCCCCAGCATTTT
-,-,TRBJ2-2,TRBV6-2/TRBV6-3,CASNLLGGLAGELFF,TGTGCCAGCAATCTATTGGGGGGGCTGGCCGGGGAGCTGTTTTTT
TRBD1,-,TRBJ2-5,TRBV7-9,CASSSYRGRGETQYF,TGTGCCAGCAGCTCGTACAGGGGGCGCGGGGAGACCCAGTACTTC
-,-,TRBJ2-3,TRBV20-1,CSAQGGELDTQYF,TGCAGTGCCCAGGGGGGGGAATTAGATACGCAGTATTTT